This TCR beta chain was obtained from a study of blood T cell repertoires in COVID-19. This CDR3 region has 15 residues. Germline V gives CDR1 SEHNR, CDR2 FQNEAQ (reference sequence). The V segment lost 3 bases and the J segment 1 base; nucleotides outside the gene matches: 3. This clone was seen once. Here immunoSEQ multiplex PCR was the method, and the copy in TCRdb shows in-frame clones only, minus some. The sample lists 250,000 to 300,000 clones, 70% to 90% occurring once. V usage is TRBV7-9 and J usage is TRBJ1-1, with 9 positions matching TRBD1. The sequence derives from a woman in her sixties with acute or convalescent COVID-19. Sequencing input: peripheral blood. The CDR3 spells CASSLDRGWNTEAFF. The CDR3 coding sequence is TGTGCCAGCAGCTTGGACAGGGGTTGGAACACTGAAGCTTTCTTT.